The table lists the clone carrying this TCR beta chain with many counts. This sample is part of a study of T-cell memory formation after mild COVID-19. TCRdb ran MiXCR on the 5' RACE reads and lists one entry per CDR3 protein. The sample has about 320,000 distinct CDR3 sequences, more than 13% seen once. The length of the CDR3 is 18 residues. Germline V gene lookup returns CDR1 SEHNR and CDR2 FQNEAQ (reference sequence). V shed 3 bases, J shed 1 base, and the junction held 4 bases outside the gene matches. The sample was PBMCs or a T cell subset sorted from them (not recorded which). The sequence derives from a man aged 18 to 30 who had mild COVID-19 (a few samples of this study predate the infection). Cell type and time point are not known. V gene TRBV7-9 combines with J gene TRBJ2-2; TRBD2 aligns across 14 bases. CDR3 residues: CASSFGTSGGWNTGELFF. The CDR3 DNA reads as TGTGCCAGCAGCTTTGGGACTAGCGGGGGATGGAACACCGGGGAGCTGTTTTTT.